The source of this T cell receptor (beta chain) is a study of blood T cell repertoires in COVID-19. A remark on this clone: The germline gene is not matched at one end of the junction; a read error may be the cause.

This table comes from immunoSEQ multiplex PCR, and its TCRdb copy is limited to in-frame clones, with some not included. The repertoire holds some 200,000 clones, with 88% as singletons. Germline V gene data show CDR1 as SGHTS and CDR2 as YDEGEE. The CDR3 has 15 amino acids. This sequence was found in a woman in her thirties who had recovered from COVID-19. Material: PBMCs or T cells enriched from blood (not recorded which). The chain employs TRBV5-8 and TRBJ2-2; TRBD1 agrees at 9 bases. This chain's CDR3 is CASRPQGAKTGELFF. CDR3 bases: TGTGCCAGCAGACCACAGGGGGCGAAAACCGGGGAGCTGTTTTTT.